The 23 T cell receptor beta chains below come from one sample, sequenced in a study of T cell repertoires in cytomegalovirus infection. TCRdb independently ran MiXCR on the reads; one entry per CDR3 protein. The data show about 310,000 distinct CDR3 sequences, around a sixth seen once. The specimen was PBMCs. The receptors come from a human donor in good health (CMV status not recorded). Some clones in this sample may be carry-over from other donors' samples.

This clonotype occurred many times. The CDR3 protein is CASSQVRTFPSTSYEQYF. The CDR3 DNA follows: TGTGCCAGCAGCCAAGTTAGGACATTCCCTTCGACCTCCTACGAGCAGTACTTC. The chain uses TRBV4-2 and TRBJ2-7, with D tentatively TRBD1 (5 bases). This CDR3 is built from 18 residues. Trimming took off 1 base at V and 0 bases at J, with 19 bases between the two ends. CDR1 LGHNA and CDR2 YNFKEQ come from the germline V gene.

This rearrangement joins TRBV10-3 to TRBJ2-3; tentatively, D is TRBD1 or TRBD2 (7 bases each). There are 16 residues in the CDR3. From germline, CDR1 is ENHRY and CDR2 SYGVKD. The V end was cut by 2 bases, the J end by 2 bases, with 14 bases between. CDR3 DNA sequence: TGTGCCATCAGTGAGCAGGGGGGGCTCACCACAGATACGCAGTATTTT. Residues: CAISEQGGLTTDTQYF.

The CDR3: CASSPRTGRNEQYF. DNA of the CDR3: TGTGCCAGCAGCCCTAGGACAGGGCGGAACGAGCAGTACTTC. V usage is TRBV7-2 and J usage is TRBJ2-7, with 8 bases lining up with TRBD1. V gave up 5 bases and J gave up 5 bases; unmatched junction bases: 8. The CDR3 is 14 residues long. Germline lookup yields CDR1 SGHTA and CDR2 FQGNSA.

This clonotype was counted between two and nine times. The V gene is TRBV15, the J gene TRBJ1-5; D might be TRBD1 (5 bases). The germline V gene encodes CDR1 LNHNV and CDR2 YYDKDF (reference sequence). There are 17 residues in the CDR3. Trimming took 2 bases from V and 4 from J, leaving 18 bases between them. CDR3 loop: CATSRNPFGGGNQPQHF. CDR3 bases: TGTGCCACCAGCAGAAATCCCTTTGGGGGTGGTAATCAGCCCCAGCATTTT.

This clonotype was counted a few times. The genes are TRBV11-1 and TRBJ2-1; D not certain. Germline CDR1 and CDR2: SGHAT and FQDESV (reference sequence). Trimming cost V 6 bases and J 8 bases, with 14 bases left between them. The CDR3 totals 13 residues. In nucleotides, the CDR3 is TGTGCCAGCAGAGATGGCGTTGGTGATGAGCAGTTCTTC. It translates to CASRDGVGDEQFF. Based on the CDR3 plus reference TRBV11-1 and TRBJ2-1, the full variable domain is EAEVAQSPRYKITEKSQAVAFWCDPISGHATLYWYRQILGQGPELLVQFQDESVVDDSQLPKDRFSAERLKGVDSTLKIQPAELGDSAMYLCASRDGVGDEQFFGPGTRLTVL.

The rearrangement links TRBV20-1 to TRBJ1-2; possibly TRBD1 for D (5 bases). CDR1 and CDR2 (germline): DFQATT, SNEGSKA (reference sequence). The CDR3 has 13 residues. The germline V and J ends were trimmed by 4 bases and 6 bases, with 15 bases remaining between them. CDR3 protein: CSAIQPLGDGYTF. The DNA of the CDR3 is TGCAGTGCTATACAGCCGCTGGGGGATGGCTACACCTTC.

There are many counts of this clonotype. The chain carries TRBV28 and TRBJ1-5, with D maybe TRBD1 (6 bases). The CDR3 is 16 residues long. Germline-derived CDR1 and CDR2 are MDHEN and SYDVKM. V gave up 4 bases and J gave up 0 bases, with 13 bases separating them. Here the CDR3 DNA reads TGTGCCAGCAGTTATGGACAGCCGTATAGCAATCAGCCCCAGCATTTT. Encoded protein: CASSYGQPYSNQPQHF.

V and J are TRBV20-1 and TRBJ2-1; 8 nucleotides align to TRBD2. Trimming cost V 6 bases and J 1 base; bases outside gene matches: 5. CDR3 size: 14 residues. Germline-derived CDR1 and CDR2 are DFQATT and SNEGSKA (reference sequence). CDR3 residues: CSALPGGSYNEQFF. The CDR3 DNA reads TGCAGTGCGCTCCCGGGGGGGTCCTACAATGAGCAGTTCTTC.

This clonotype was observed a few times. This chain's CDR3 is CASSELRTGETGELFF. Here the CDR3 DNA reads TGTGCCAGCAGTGAATTGAGGACAGGGGAGACCGGGGAGCTGTTTTTT. This chain connects TRBV2 to TRBJ2-2; 9 bases fit TRBD1. In germline, CDR1 is SNHLY, CDR2 FYNNEI. With 2 bases clipped from V and 5 bases from J, the junction kept 6 bases outside the gene matches. The CDR3 has 16 residues.

This clonotype was counted at least ten times. The gene calls are TRBV25-1 and TRBJ1-1; possibly TRBD1 for D (5 bases). The CDR3 loop spans 15 amino acids. Germline-derived CDR1 and CDR2 are MGHDK and SYGVNS. V dropped 4 bases and J dropped 2 bases, with 14 bases sitting between them. CDR3 amino acids: CASSAMGPANTEAFF. Here the CDR3 DNA reads TGTGCCAGCAGTGCCATGGGGCCCGCAAACACTGAAGCTTTCTTT.

This clonotype was seen ten or more times. V and J are TRBV4-2 and TRBJ1-4, with a tentative D call TRBD1 (6 bases). The CDR3 extends over 16 amino acids. V dropped 3 bases and J dropped 7 bases, with 18 bases sitting between them. Germline V gene lookup returns CDR1 LGHNA and CDR2 YNFKEQ. Here the CDR3 reads CASSHGATGWVEKLFF. In DNA, the CDR3 is TGTGCCAGCAGCCACGGAGCGACAGGTTGGGTTGAAAAACTGTTTTTT.

In this sample, this clonotype turned up a few times. The J gene is TRBJ2-7, the V gene TRBV7-2, with 10 positions matching TRBD2. This CDR3 has 13 amino acids. Germline V gives CDR1 SGHTA, CDR2 FQGNSA. Trimming removed 6 bases from V and 2 bases from J; junction bases left unmatched: 1. The DNA for the CDR3 is TGTGCCAGCAGTAGCGGGGGGACCTACGAGCAGTACTTC. Its protein is CASSSGGTYEQYF.

This clonotype was detected ten times or more. The chain combines TRBV7-6 with TRBJ1-1; TRBD1 might be the D (6 bases). Trimming cost V 0 bases and J 6 bases, with 17 bases left between them. CDR1 is SGHVS, CDR2 FNYEAQ, per germline. The CDR3 totals 16 residues. The CDR3 nucleotides are TGTGCCAGCAGCTTAGCCGACAAATGGGGGGCGCCTGAAGCTTTCTTT. Its translation is CASSLADKWGAPEAFF.

In this sample, this clonotype turned up a few times. The chain employs TRBV12-3 or TRBV12-4 and TRBJ1-2; maybe TRBD1 (5 bases). There are 13 residues in the CDR3. V was cut by 6 bases and J by 7 bases, with 15 bases left in between. The CDR3 DNA follows: TGTGCCAGCAGCCTCGGCCTTGGGGGTGGCTACACCTTC. Its protein is CASSLGLGGGYTF.

The chain combines TRBV2 with TRBJ1-3, with D unclear. Trimming shortened V by 5 bases and J by 4 bases, and 12 bases separated the two germline ends. The CDR3 covers 14 residues. Germline-derived CDR1 and CDR2 are SNHLY and FYNNEI. CDR3 protein: CASSRRAGGNTIYF. The DNA of the CDR3 is TGTGCCAGCAGTCGGAGGGCCGGAGGAAACACCATATATTTT.

The V and J genes are TRBV20-1 and TRBJ1-4; D unresolved. The CDR3 loop spans 14 amino acids. Germline assignment: CDR1 DFQATT and CDR2 SNEGSKA (reference sequence). The V end was cut by 3 bases, the J end by 3 bases, with 11 bases between. CDR3 amino acids: CSASPEVANEKLFF. The CDR3 DNA is TGCAGTGCTAGCCCGGAAGTGGCTAATGAAAAACTGTTTTTT.

This clonotype was counted many times. CDR3 DNA: TGTGCCAGCAGTTCTGGACAGGGGACAACTAATGAAAAACTGTTTTTT. Its translation: CASSSGQGTTNEKLFF. The chain is built from TRBV28 and TRBJ1-4; 9 positions match TRBD1. Unmatched junction bases numbered 3, after V lost 4 bases and J lost 0 bases. The CDR3 is 16 amino acids. The germline V gene has CDR1 MDHEN and CDR2 SYDVKM.

At least ten counts were recorded for this clonotype. The chain has TRBV7-9 and TRBJ1-2, with TRBD1 as a possible D gene (5 bases). V was cut by 1 base and J by 0 bases, with 12 bases left in between. This CDR3 comprises 16 residues. Germline V CDR1 and CDR2: SEHNR, FQNEAQ (reference sequence). The CDR3 here is CASSLGGTETNYGYTF. The CDR3 nucleotides are TGTGCCAGCAGCTTAGGAGGGACGGAGACTAACTATGGCTACACCTTC.

This clonotype was found a few times. The chain joins TRBV12-3 or TRBV12-4 to TRBJ1-6; the D is unclear. The CDR3 runs 9 residues. The germline V and J ends were trimmed by 8 bases and 11 bases, with 4 bases remaining between them. The CDR3 sequence is CASGTPLHF. In nucleotides, the CDR3 is TGTGCCAGCGGAACACCCCTCCACTTT.

The J gene is TRBJ2-1, the V gene TRBV4-2; D not resolved. Germline V CDR1 and CDR2: LGHNA, YNFKEQ. The CDR3 is 15 residues long. Trimming shortened V by 0 bases and J by 8 bases, and 14 bases separated the two germline ends. The CDR3 nucleotides are TGTGCCAGCAGCCAAGAAAGAAATAGGATGGATGAGCAGTTCTTC. Translated: CASSQERNRMDEQFF.

This clonotype has ten or more counts. The chain has TRBV24-1 and TRBJ2-3; weak D call: TRBD1 (6 bases). This CDR3 is built from 14 residues. Germline V lookup: CDR1 KGHDR, CDR2 SFDVKD. Trimming pared 7 bases from V and 0 bases from J, leaving 10 bases between. The CDR3 reads CATSVDSSTDTQYF. CDR3 nucleotides: TGTGCCACCAGCGTGGACAGTAGCACAGATACGCAGTATTTT.

This chain connects TRBV12-3 or TRBV12-4 to TRBJ2-4, with 7 bases aligning to TRBD2. The CDR3 runs to 13 residues. The V and J ends lost 7 bases and 8 bases, in that order; junction bases with no gene match: 8. The CDR3 DNA sequence: TGTGCCAGCAAGGGGAGGGTGGGGTACATTCAGTACTTC. Amino acid sequence: CASKGRVGYIQYF.

The gene calls are TRBV7-2 and TRBJ1-4; D gene uncertain. Between the trimmed V and J ends, which lost 5 bases and 5 bases, there was a span of 12 bases. The CDR3 is 14 amino acids. Germline V gene sequence: CDR1 SGHTA, CDR2 FQGNSA. The DNA of the CDR3 is TGTGCCAGCAGCCCGACACCGCGCAATGAAAAACTGTTTTTT. Its protein is CASSPTPRNEKLFF.